This paragraph reports one TCR beta chain. Its specificity is not known. A much more abundant neighbour one base away suggests this may be a read error. Trimming stripped 1 base from V and 7 bases from J, with 8 bases between. Looked up from germline, CDR1 is SGHTA and CDR2 is FQGNSA. This CDR3 has 13 residues. The data were obtained in a study of prognosis after radiotherapy for stage I lung cancer. At the level of the study: Tumor types were squamous cell carcinoma in roughly 7 patients, adenocarcinoma in around eleven.

General study results and limits: Differing TRBV and TRBJ gene usage was reportedly seen between patients with and without metastases.

On two occasions, one at each of two time points, approximately 5.9 milliliters of peripheral blood were drawn. Genomic DNA was subjected to two-round multiplex PCR for amplification of TCR beta CDR3. Initially, in first-round PCR, primers specific to each TRBV and TRBJ gene were used. TCRdb called the multiplex PCR reads again in MiXCR, with one record for every CDR3 protein. The table includes fewer than 15,000 distinct CDR3 sequences, approximately 45% detected once. This receptor was identified in a donor aged 50 or older with non-small cell lung cancer. Sequencing was performed on PBMCs, taken before or after stereotactic body radiation therapy (not recorded which). The chain has TRBV7-2 and TRBJ2-1; TRBD1 or TRBD2 may be the D gene (5 bases each). The chain's CDR3 is CASSLGRENEQFF. CDR3 in DNA: TGTGCCAGCAGCTTAGGCAGGGAGAATGAGCAGTTCTTC.